These 19 T cell receptor beta chains were sequenced from one sample in a study of vaccination and CD4 T cells after COVID-19. Antigens of these TCRs are unknown. Cultured CD4+ T cell DNA was sequenced using the Oncomine TCR Beta short-read assay. One entry per CDR3 protein results from TCRdb running MiXCR on the PCR reads. The sample has nearly 7,000 distinct CDR3 sequences; 70% to 80% are singletons. The sample's treatment: roughly ten-day PBMC culture with coronavirus spike peptide pools or control peptides (ViraFEST assay). The specimen sequenced was CD4+ T cells from blood, cultured in vitro. These receptors were obtained from a human donor who had recovered from COVID-19.

The rearrangement joins TRBV19 to TRBJ1-2, with D tentatively TRBD1 (5 bases). Deletions cut 2 bases from V and 4 bases from J, with 11 bases between. This CDR3 has 14 residues. Germline lookup yields CDR1 LNHDA and CDR2 SQIVND (reference sequence). CDR3 sequence: CASSIQGVAYGYTF. CDR3 DNA sequence: TGTGCCAGTAGTATACAGGGCGTCGCCTATGGCTACACCTTC.

The V gene is TRBV7-2, the J gene TRBJ2-1; D ambiguous. Between the trimmed V and J ends, which lost 5 bases and 7 bases, there was a span of 15 bases. This CDR3 has 14 amino acids. Germline loops: CDR1 SGHTA, CDR2 FQGNSA. The CDR3 here is CASSPRALRNEQFF. The CDR3 nucleotides are TGTGCCAGCAGCCCTAGGGCTCTGCGGAATGAGCAGTTCTTC.

This clonotype came up a few times. This chain connects TRBV6-2 or TRBV6-3 to TRBJ1-5, with D hard to call. The CDR3 has 15 amino acids. Germline CDR1 is MNHEY and CDR2 is SVGEGT. Deletions cut 2 bases from V and 0 bases from J, with 8 bases between. As DNA, the CDR3 is TGTGCCAGCAGTTACCAGAGAAATAGCAATCAGCCCCAGCATTTT. Translating gives CASSYQRNSNQPQHF.

This chain uses TRBV27 with TRBJ2-1; 10 bases fit TRBD2. From germline, CDR1 is MNHEY and CDR2 SMNVEV (reference sequence). The V segment lost 3 bases and the J segment 5 bases; nucleotides outside the gene matches: 4. This CDR3 contains 15 residues. This CDR3 reads CASSLGTSAHNEQFF. CDR3 sequence (DNA): TGTGCCAGCAGTTTGGGGACTAGCGCGCACAATGAGCAGTTCTTC.

The chain uses TRBV12-3 or TRBV12-4 and TRBJ1-5; D is uncertain. The ends were cut back, 3 bases at V and 4 bases at J, with 7 bases in the middle. There are 13 residues in the CDR3. CDR3 protein: CASSFTANQPQHF. CDR3 bases: TGTGCCAGCAGTTTTACAGCTAATCAGCCCCAGCATTTT.

The chain has TRBV10-3 and TRBJ1-2; D is perhaps TRBD1 (5 bases). Germline V gene sequence: CDR1 ENHRY, CDR2 SYGVKD. With 4 bases removed from V and 1 base from J, the gap between germline ends came to 13 bases. The CDR3 length is 15 residues. CDR3: CAISAPRQHNYGYTF. The CDR3 DNA is TGTGCCATCAGTGCGCCCAGACAGCATAACTATGGCTACACCTTC.

The chain recombines TRBV9 with TRBJ1-6, with D possibly TRBD1 on 6 matching bases. Trimming left V 4 bases short and J 10 bases short, with 18 bases between. The CDR3 covers 15 residues. Germline V gene lookup returns CDR1 SGDLS and CDR2 YYNGEE. The CDR3, as DNA: TGTGCCAGCAGCCCCCGGGGGGCAGGCGAGTCACCCCTCCACTTT. This gives the protein CASSPRGAGESPLHF.

This clonotype is medium-sized. The V call is TRBV28, the J call TRBJ1-3, with a tentative D call TRBD1 (6 bases). V gave up 6 bases and J gave up 0 bases, with 9 bases separating them. The germline V gene has CDR1 MDHEN and CDR2 SYDVKM. CDR3 length: 14 residues. CDR3 bases: TGTGCCAGCAGGGGACAACACTCTGGAAACACCATATATTTT. This sequence encodes CASRGQHSGNTIYF.

The chain has TRBV19 and TRBJ1-1; tentative D call: TRBD1 (5 bases). The V end was cut by 7 bases, the J end by 4 bases, with 22 bases between. Germline V CDR1 and CDR2: LNHDA, SQIVND (reference sequence). The CDR3 extends over 16 amino acids. CDR3 region: CASKGRVSVSGTEAFF. The CDR3 DNA reads TGTGCCAGTAAAGGCAGGGTCTCGGTTAGTGGCACTGAAGCTTTCTTT.

The chain couples TRBV19 to TRBJ2-3; 10 bases line up with TRBD2. In germline, CDR1 is LNHDA, CDR2 SQIVND (reference sequence). CDR3 length: 17 amino acids. V gave up 5 bases and J gave up 1 base; unmatched junction bases: 9. CDR3 loop: CASSDLVGTSGTDTQYF. The CDR3 DNA reads as TGTGCCAGTAGTGATCTCGTCGGGACTAGCGGCACAGATACGCAGTATTTT.

V gene TRBV2 combines with J gene TRBJ1-5; D is unresolved. Germline values: CDR1 SNHLY, CDR2 FYNNEI. V shed 8 bases and J shed 0 bases, with 11 bases lying between them. The length of the CDR3 is 14 residues. CDR3 sequence: CASAVDTSNQPQHF. The CDR3 DNA is TGTGCCAGCGCTGTAGACACTAGCAATCAGCCCCAGCATTTT.

This clonotype was seen a single time. The chain couples TRBV11-2 to TRBJ2-5, with TRBD2 as a possible D gene (6 bases). Trimming took off 5 bases at V and 5 bases at J, with 12 bases between the two ends. This CDR3 contains 13 residues. CDR1 is SGHAT and CDR2 is FQNNGV in the germline V gene. CDR3 coding DNA: TGTGCCAGCAGCCCTGGGGCGGGGGAGACCCAGTACTTC. It is translated as CASSPGAGETQYF.

This clonotype was recorded only once. The rearrangement uses TRBV6-1 and TRBJ1-3, with D possibly being TRBD1 (6 bases). V was trimmed by 8 bases and J by 3 bases, leaving 14 bases between them. The CDR3 contains 14 residues. In germline, CDR1 is MNHNS, CDR2 SASEGT. CDR3 DNA sequence: TGTGCCAGCGCGGTAGGGGGGGATGGAAACACCATATATTTT. Its protein product is CASAVGGDGNTIYF.

The V call is TRBV6-1, the J call TRBJ1-2, with D perhaps matching TRBD1 (6 bases). V was shortened by 4 bases and J by 0 bases, with 12 bases between the two germline ends. From germline, CDR1 is MNHNS and CDR2 SASEGT. This CDR3 spans 15 amino acids. CDR3: CASSATRTANYGYTF. CDR3 nucleotides: TGTGCCAGCAGTGCGACGAGGACAGCTAACTATGGCTACACCTTC.

The chain combines TRBV19 with TRBJ1-5; D unresolved. CDR3 length: 14 residues. Trimming stripped 3 bases from V and 7 bases from J, with 13 bases between. Germline V gene data show CDR1 as LNHDA and CDR2 as SQIVND (reference sequence). The CDR3 sequence: CASSMAGTGQPQHF. CDR3 sequence (DNA): TGTGCCAGTAGTATGGCGGGAACCGGGCAGCCCCAGCATTTT.

This chain connects TRBV2 to TRBJ1-2; D possibly corresponds to TRBD1 (6 bases). The CDR3 is 13 residues long. Germline V gene data show CDR1 as SNHLY and CDR2 as FYNNEI. With 5 bases removed from V and 8 bases from J, the gap between germline ends came to 15 bases. The CDR3: CASSQGGSRGYTF. The CDR3 DNA reads TGTGCCAGCAGTCAAGGGGGAAGTCGGGGCTACACCTTC.

This rearrangement joins TRBV27 to TRBJ1-1; 7 bases are shared with TRBD1. Per the germline V gene, CDR1 is MNHEY and CDR2 is SMNVEV (reference sequence). Losses at the gene ends were 5 bases for V and 1 base for J; bases not matched to a gene: 13. This CDR3 is 17 amino acids long. Written as DNA, the CDR3 is TGTGCCAGCAGTCGACAGGGATTTGGTAGGGGGAACACTGAAGCTTTCTTT. Its protein product is CASSRQGFGRGNTEAFF.

CDR3 residues: CASSGSTSGNTIYF. The CDR3 coding sequence is TGCGCCAGCAGCGGGTCCACCTCTGGAAACACCATATATTTT. The chain has TRBV5-1 and TRBJ1-3; D is uncertain. Germline lookup yields CDR1 SGHRS and CDR2 YFSETQ. CDR3 size: 14 residues. The ends were cut back, 4 bases at V and 0 bases at J, with 8 bases in the middle. The variable domain in full, with the rest retrieved from reference TRBV5-1 and TRBJ1-3, is KAGVTQTPRYLIKTRGQQVTLSCSPISGHRSVSWYQQTPGQGLQFLFEYFSETQRNKGNFPGRFSGRQFSNSRSEMNVSTLELGDSALYLCASSGSTSGNTIYFGEGSWLTVV.

This chain uses TRBV7-6 with TRBJ1-1, with 7 bases lining up with TRBD1. CDR3 size: 12 residues. The J segment lost 9 bases and the V segment lost 5 bases, leaving 6 bases of the junction unmatched. CDR1 SGHVS and CDR2 FNYEAQ come from the germline V gene. CDR3 coding DNA: TGTGCCAGCAGCCCGGGACAGCTTCAAGCTTTCTTT. It translates to CASSPGQLQAFF.